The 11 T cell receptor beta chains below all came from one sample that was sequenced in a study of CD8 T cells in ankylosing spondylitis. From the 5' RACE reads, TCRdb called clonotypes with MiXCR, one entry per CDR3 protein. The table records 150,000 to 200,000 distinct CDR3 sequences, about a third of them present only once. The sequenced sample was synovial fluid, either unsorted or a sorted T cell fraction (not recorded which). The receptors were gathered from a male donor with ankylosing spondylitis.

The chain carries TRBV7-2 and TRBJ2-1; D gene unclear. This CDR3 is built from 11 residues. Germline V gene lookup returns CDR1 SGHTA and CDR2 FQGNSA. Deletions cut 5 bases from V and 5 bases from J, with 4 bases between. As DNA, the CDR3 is TGTGCCAGCAGCGAACACAATGAGCAGTTCTTC. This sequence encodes CASSEHNEQFF.

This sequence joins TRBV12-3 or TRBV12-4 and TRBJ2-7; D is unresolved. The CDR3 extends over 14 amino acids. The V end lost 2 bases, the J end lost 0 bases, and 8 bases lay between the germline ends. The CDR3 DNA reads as TGTGCCAGCAGTTTATACGCTGACTCCTACGAGCAGTACTTC. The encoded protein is CASSLYADSYEQYF.

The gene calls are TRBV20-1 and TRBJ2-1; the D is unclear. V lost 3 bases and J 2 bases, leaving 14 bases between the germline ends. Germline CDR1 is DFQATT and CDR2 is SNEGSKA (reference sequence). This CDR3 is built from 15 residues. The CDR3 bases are TGCAGTGCTAGGATCGCCCTAGATCCCTACAATGAGCAGTTCTTC. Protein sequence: CSARIALDPYNEQFF.

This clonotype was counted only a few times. CDR3 in amino acids: CSARYSENQPQHF. Here the CDR3 DNA reads TGCAGTGCTAGATATTCAGAGAATCAGCCCCAGCATTTT. The chain uses TRBV20-1 and TRBJ1-5, with D unresolved. CDR1 is DFQATT, CDR2 SNEGSKA, per germline (reference sequence). This CDR3 has 13 amino acids. The V end lost 2 bases, the J end lost 4 bases, and 9 bases lay between the germline ends.

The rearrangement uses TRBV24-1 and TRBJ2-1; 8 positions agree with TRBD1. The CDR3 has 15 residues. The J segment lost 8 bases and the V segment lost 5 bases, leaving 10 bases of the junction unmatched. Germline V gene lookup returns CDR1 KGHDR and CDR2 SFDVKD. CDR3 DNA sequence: TGTGCCACCAGTGCTGGCAGGGGGCAGGGCCATGAGCAGTTCTTC. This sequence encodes CATSAGRGQGHEQFF.

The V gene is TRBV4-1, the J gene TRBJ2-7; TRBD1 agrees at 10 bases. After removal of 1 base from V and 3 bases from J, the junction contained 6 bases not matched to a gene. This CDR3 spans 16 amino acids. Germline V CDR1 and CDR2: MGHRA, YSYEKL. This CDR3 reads CASSQGAGQGFYEQYF. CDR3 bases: TGCGCCAGCAGCCAAGGGGCGGGACAGGGGTTCTACGAGCAGTACTTC.

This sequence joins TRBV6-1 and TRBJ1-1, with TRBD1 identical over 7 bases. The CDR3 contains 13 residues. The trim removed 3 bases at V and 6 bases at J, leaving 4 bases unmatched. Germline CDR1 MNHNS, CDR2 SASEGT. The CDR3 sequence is CASSEDRLSEAFF. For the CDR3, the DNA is TGTGCCAGCAGTGAGGACAGGTTATCTGAAGCTTTCTTT.

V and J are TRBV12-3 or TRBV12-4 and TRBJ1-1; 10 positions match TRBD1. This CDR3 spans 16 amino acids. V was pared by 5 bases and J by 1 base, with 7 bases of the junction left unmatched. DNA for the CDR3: TGTGCCAGCAGTCGACAGGGGGCGCTGGGGAACACTGAAGCTTTCTTT. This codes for CASSRQGALGNTEAFF.

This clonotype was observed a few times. The CDR3 sequence: CASSLGQGSVYGYTF. The CDR3 DNA reads as TGTGCCAGCAGCTTGGGACAGGGTTCCGTATATGGCTACACCTTC. The J gene is TRBJ1-2, the V gene TRBV11-2; 9 nucleotides line up with TRBD1. V was clipped by 3 bases and J by 5 bases; unmatched bases: 7. This CDR3 contains 15 residues. Germline loops: CDR1 SGHAT, CDR2 FQNNGV.

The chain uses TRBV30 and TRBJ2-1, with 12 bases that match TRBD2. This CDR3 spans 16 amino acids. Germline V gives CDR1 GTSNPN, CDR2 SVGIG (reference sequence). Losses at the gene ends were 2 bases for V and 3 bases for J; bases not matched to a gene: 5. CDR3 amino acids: CAWSPKTSGSYNEQFF. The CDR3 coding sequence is TGTGCCTGGAGTCCCAAGACTAGCGGGAGCTACAATGAGCAGTTCTTC.

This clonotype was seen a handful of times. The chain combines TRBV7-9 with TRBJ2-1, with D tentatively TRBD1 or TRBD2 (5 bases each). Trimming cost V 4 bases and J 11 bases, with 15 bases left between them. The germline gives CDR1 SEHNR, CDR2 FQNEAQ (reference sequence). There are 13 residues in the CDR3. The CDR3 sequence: CASSSTGTSKQFF. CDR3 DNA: TGTGCCAGCAGCTCGACCGGGACCTCAAAGCAGTTCTTC. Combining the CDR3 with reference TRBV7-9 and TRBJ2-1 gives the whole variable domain DTGVSQNPRHKITKRGQNVTFRCDPISEHNRLYWYRQTLGQGPEFLTYFQNEAQLEKSRLLSDRFSAERPKGSFSTLEIQRTEQGDSAMYLCASSSTGTSKQFFGPGTRLTVL.